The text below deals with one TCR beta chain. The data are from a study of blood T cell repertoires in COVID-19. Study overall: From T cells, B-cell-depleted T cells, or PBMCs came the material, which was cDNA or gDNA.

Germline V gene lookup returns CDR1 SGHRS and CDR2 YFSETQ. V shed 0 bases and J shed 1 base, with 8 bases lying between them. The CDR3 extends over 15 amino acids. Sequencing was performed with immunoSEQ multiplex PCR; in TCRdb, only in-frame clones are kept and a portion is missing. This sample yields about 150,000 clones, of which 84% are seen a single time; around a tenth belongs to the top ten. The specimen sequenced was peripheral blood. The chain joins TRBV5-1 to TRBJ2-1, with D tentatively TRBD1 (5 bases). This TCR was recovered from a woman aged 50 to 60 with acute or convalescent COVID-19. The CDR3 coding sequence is TGCGCCAGCAGCTTGGAATCAGGGTCCTACAATGAGCAGTTCTTC. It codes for CASSLESGSYNEQFF.